Given below is one T cell receptor beta chain in context. Germline-derived CDR1 and CDR2 are SGHRS and YFSETQ. This CDR3 is 15 amino acids long. V was pared by 0 bases and J by 1 base, with 8 bases between. In TCRdb, the 5' RACE reads were re-called with MiXCR into one record per CDR3 protein. Of about 79,000 distinct CDR3 sequences detected, over 10% appear once; the ten largest clones hold about 6.1%. This record belongs to a study of early T cells in non-severe SARS-CoV-2 infection. At the level of the study: Sequencing input comprised bulk RNA from unsorted whole blood; chain pairing was not available.

This receptor was identified in an adult who was a healthcare worker with PCR-confirmed SARS-CoV-2 infection or an uninfected control (not recorded which). The specimen sequenced was whole blood. This chain uses TRBV5-1 with TRBJ2-1; D possibly corresponds to TRBD2 (5 bases). The CDR3 is CASSLAPGSYNEQFF. The DNA of the CDR3 is TGCGCCAGCAGCTTGGCCCCGGGGTCCTACAATGAGCAGTTCTTC. The whole variable domain, filled in from reference TRBV5-1 and TRBJ2-1, reads KAGVTQTPRYLIKTRGQQVTLSCSPISGHRSVSWYQQTPGQGLQFLFEYFSETQRNKGNFPGRFSGRQFSNSRSEMNVSTLELGDSALYLCASSLAPGSYNEQFFGPGTRLTVL.